The clone carrying this T cell receptor (beta chain) was found a few times. The data were taken from a study of blood T cell repertoires in COVID-19. Study background: Whether acute or convalescent, the COVID-19 samples came from the United States, Italy and Spain.

Authors' data handling: Reference gene primer amplification yielded estimated nucleated cell counts. Sequencing used immunoSEQ multiplex PCR; TCRdb keeps in-frame clones, though not all of them. From that table come the V and J calls and clone size; the DNA was used to work out D and trimming. The sample consists of about 260,000 clones, approximately 88% of them appearing once. Participants reported their clinical history, and cohort assignment relied on those reports. Within 2 weeks before study entry, exposed participants met a COVID-19 case. The V and J ends lost 3 bases and 1 base respectively, with 3 bases between them. Germline assignment: CDR1 MDHEN and CDR2 SYDVKM. CDR3 length equals 13 residues.

The J gene is TRBJ2-2, the V gene TRBV28; D unclear. Sequencing used PBMCs or T cells enriched from blood (not recorded which). The origin of this receptor is a woman between 35 and 50 years old who had been exposed to COVID-19. CDR3 DNA sequence: TGTGCCAGCAGTTTCAGGAACACCGGGGAGCTGTTTTTT. This codes for CASSFRNTGELFF.